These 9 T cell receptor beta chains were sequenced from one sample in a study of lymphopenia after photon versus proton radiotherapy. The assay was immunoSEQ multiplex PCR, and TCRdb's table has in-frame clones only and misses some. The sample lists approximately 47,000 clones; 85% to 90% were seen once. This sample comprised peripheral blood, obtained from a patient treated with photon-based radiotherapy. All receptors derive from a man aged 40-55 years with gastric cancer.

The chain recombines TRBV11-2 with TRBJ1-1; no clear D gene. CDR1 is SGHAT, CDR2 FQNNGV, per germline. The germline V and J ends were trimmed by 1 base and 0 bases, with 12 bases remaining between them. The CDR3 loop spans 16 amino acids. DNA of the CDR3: TGTGCCAGCAGCTTAGGACGACCACTCATGAACACTGAAGCTTTCTTT. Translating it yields CASSLGRPLMNTEAFF. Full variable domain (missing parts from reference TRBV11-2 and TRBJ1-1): EAGVAQSPRYKIIEKRQSVAFWCNPISGHATLYWYQQILGQGPKLLIQFQNNGVVDDSQLPKDRFSAERLKGVDSTLKIQPAKLEDSAVYLCASSLGRPLMNTEAFFGQGTRLTVV.

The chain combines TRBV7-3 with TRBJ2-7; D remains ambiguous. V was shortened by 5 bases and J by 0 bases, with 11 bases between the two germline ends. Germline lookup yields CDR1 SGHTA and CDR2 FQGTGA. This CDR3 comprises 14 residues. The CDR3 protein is CASSPQHSSYEQYF. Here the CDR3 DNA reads TGTGCCAGCAGCCCACAGCACAGCTCCTACGAGCAGTACTTC.

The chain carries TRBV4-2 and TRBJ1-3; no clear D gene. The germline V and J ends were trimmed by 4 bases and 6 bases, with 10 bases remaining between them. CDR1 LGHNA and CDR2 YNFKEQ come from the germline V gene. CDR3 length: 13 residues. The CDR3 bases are TGTGCCAGCAGCCGAGTACAACCAAACACCATATATTTT. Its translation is CASSRVQPNTIYF.

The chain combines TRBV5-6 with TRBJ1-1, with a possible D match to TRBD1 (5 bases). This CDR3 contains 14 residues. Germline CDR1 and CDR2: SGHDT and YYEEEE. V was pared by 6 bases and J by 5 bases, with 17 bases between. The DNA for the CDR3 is TGTGCCAGCAAGGTCTTCAGAGGGGATACTGAAGCTTTCTTT. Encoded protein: CASKVFRGDTEAFF.

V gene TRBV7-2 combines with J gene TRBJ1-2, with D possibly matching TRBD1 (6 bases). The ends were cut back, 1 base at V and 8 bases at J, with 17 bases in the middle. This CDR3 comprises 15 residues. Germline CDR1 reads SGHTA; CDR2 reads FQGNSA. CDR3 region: CASSLVAGESLGYTF. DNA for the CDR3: TGTGCCAGCAGCTTAGTCGCAGGGGAAAGCTTAGGCTACACCTTC.

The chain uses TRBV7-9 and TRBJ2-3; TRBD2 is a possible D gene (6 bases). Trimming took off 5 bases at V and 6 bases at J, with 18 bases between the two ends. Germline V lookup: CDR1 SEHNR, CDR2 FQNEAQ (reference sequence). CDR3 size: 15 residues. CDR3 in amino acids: CASSPSSAGRDTQYF. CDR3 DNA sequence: TGTGCCAGCAGCCCTAGCTCCGCGGGGAGGGATACGCAGTATTTT.

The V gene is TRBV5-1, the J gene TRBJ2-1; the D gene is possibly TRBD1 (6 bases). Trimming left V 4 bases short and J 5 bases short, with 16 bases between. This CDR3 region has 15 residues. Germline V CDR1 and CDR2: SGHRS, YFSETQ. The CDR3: CASSDPGTNNNEQFF. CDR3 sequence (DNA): TGCGCCAGCAGCGACCCCGGGACAAACAACAATGAGCAGTTCTTC.

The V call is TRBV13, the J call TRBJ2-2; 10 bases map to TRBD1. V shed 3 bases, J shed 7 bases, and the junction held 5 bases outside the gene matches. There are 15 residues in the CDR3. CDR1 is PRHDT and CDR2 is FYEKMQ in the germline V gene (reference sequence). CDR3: CASSFRQGAGGELFF. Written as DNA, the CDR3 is TGTGCCAGCAGCTTTCGACAGGGGGCAGGCGGGGAGCTGTTTTTT. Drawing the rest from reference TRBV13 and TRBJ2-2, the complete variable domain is AAGVIQSPRHLIKEKRETATLKCYPIPRHDTVYWYQQGPGQDPQFLISFYEKMQSDKGSIPDRFSAQQFSDYHSELNMSSLELGDSALYFCASSFRQGAGGELFFGEGSRLTVL.

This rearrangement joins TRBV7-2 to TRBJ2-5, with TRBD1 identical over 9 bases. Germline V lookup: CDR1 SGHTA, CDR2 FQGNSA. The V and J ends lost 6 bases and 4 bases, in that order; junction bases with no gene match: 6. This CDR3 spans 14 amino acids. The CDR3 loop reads CASRSTGGGETQYF. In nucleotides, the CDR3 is TGTGCCAGCAGATCGACAGGGGGGGGAGAGACCCAGTACTTC.